This entry concerns a single TCR beta chain. At one end, the junction sequence differs from germline, possibly due to a read error. This sample was taken from a study of T cell repertoires in cytomegalovirus infection. A single record per CDR3 protein comes from TCRdb applying MiXCR to the reads. The sample records around 450,000 distinct CDR3 sequences, around 11% being singletons. The receptor comes from a human donor in good health (CMV status not recorded). Some clones in this sample may be carry-over from other donors' samples. Input material: PBMCs.

CDR3 residues: CASSQTSGENIGELFF. In DNA form, the CDR3 reads TGTGCCAGCAGCCAGACTAGCGGGGAGAACATCGGGGAGCTGTTTTTT. The chain couples TRBV3-1 to TRBJ2-2; 11 bases fit TRBD2. The CDR3 is 16 amino acids. Germline V CDR1 and CDR2: LGHDT, YNNKEL (reference sequence). Variable domain in full (rest from reference TRBV3-1 and TRBJ2-2): DTAVSQTPKYLVTQMGNDKSIKCEQNLGHDTMYWYKQDSKKFLKIMFSYNNKELIINETVPNRFSPKSPDKAHLNLHINSLELGDSAVYFCASSQTSGENIGELFFGEGSRLTVL.